The rows below give T cell receptor beta chains drawn from one sample of a study of T cell changes during pregnancy in multiple sclerosis. Sequencing was performed with immunoSEQ multiplex PCR; in TCRdb, only in-frame clones are kept and a portion is missing. The data show 95,000 to 100,000 clones, with about 91% seen just once and approximately 3.4% held by the top ten. The material sequenced was peripheral blood, taken in the second trimester of pregnancy. Receptor source: a female donor with multiple sclerosis, enrolled in a pregnancy study. Each CDR3 is given with its conserved first and last residue. D genes are given only for firm matches. Some rows have no size entry. The others give once, few or many, or a class for an expanded clone.

CDR3aa: CSVDSGANYGYTF; CDR3nt: TGCAGCGTTGATTCGGGGGCTAACTATGGCTACACCTTC; v_gene: TRBV29-1; d_gene: -; j_gene: TRBJ1-2; abundance: -
CDR3aa: CASSLGDFEKLFF; CDR3nt: TGCGCCAGCAGCTTGGGGGACTTCGAAAAACTGTTTTTT; v_gene: TRBV5-1; d_gene: -; j_gene: TRBJ1-4; abundance: -
CDR3aa: CASSLSSGRILYEQYF; CDR3nt: TGTGCCAGCAGCTTAAGTAGCGGGAGAATCCTTTACGAGCAGTACTTC; v_gene: TRBV11-2; d_gene: TRBD2; j_gene: TRBJ2-7; abundance: -
CDR3aa: CASSLWKLRPYEQYF; CDR3nt: TGTGCCAGCAGTTTATGGAAACTGCGGCCCTACGAGCAGTACTTC; v_gene: TRBV28; d_gene: -; j_gene: TRBJ2-7; abundance: -
CDR3aa: CASSISSNEQFF; CDR3nt: TGTGCCAGCAGCATTTCCAGCAATGAGCAGTTCTTC; v_gene: TRBV13; d_gene: -; j_gene: TRBJ2-1; abundance: -
CDR3aa: CASSMLLANTGELFF; CDR3nt: TGTGCCAGTAGTATGTTACTAGCGAACACCGGGGAGCTGTTTTTT; v_gene: TRBV19; d_gene: -; j_gene: TRBJ2-2; abundance: once
CDR3aa: CASSISGRASRDYNTQYF; CDR3nt: TGTGCCAGTAGTATCAGCGGGAGGGCCTCTCGGGACTACAATACGCAGTATTTT; v_gene: TRBV19; d_gene: TRBD2; j_gene: TRBJ2-3; abundance: -
CDR3aa: CASSLGQGYVDTQYF; CDR3nt: TGCGCCAGCAGCCTGGGACAGGGGTATGTAGATACGCAGTATTTT; v_gene: TRBV5-1; d_gene: TRBD1; j_gene: TRBJ2-3; abundance: -
CDR3aa: CASSLGGGNHYEQYF; CDR3nt: TGCGCCAGCAGCTTGGGAGGGGGTAATCACTACGAGCAGTACTTC; v_gene: TRBV5-1; d_gene: -; j_gene: TRBJ2-7; abundance: -
CDR3aa: CASSESGTQYF; CDR3nt: TGTGCCAGCAGTGAGTCCGGTACGCAGTATTTT; v_gene: TRBV2; d_gene: -; j_gene: TRBJ2-3; abundance: -